Listed below are T cell receptor beta chains from one sample, sequenced in a study of cytotoxic CD8 clonotypes in ibrutinib-treated CLL. The repertoire was sequenced with immunoSEQ multiplex PCR; TCRdb's copy has only in-frame clones and lacks some. There are about 140,000 clones in the sample; about 72% occur only once, and less than 30% lies in the top ten. Specimen: PBMCs, collected after 12 months of ibrutinib treatment. These receptors were obtained from a human donor with chronic lymphocytic leukemia. Both conserved end residues are part of each CDR3. D genes are given only for firm matches. Only part of the rows carry a size: once, few, many, or a class if the clone is expanded.

d_call clone_size j_call v_call cdr3_aa cdr3_nt
. . TRBJ2-2 TRBV5-8 CASSFGGGTGELFF TGTGCCAGCAGCTTCGGAGGGGGCACCGGGGAGCTGTTTTTT
. once TRBJ2-1 TRBV11-2 CASSPGPSVYNEQFF TGTGCCAGCAGCCCCGGGCCCTCAGTCTACAATGAGCAGTTCTTC
TRBD1 . TRBJ1-2 TRBV5-8 CASSLDGTGDNYGYTF TGTGCCAGCAGTCTCGACGGGACAGGGGACAACTATGGCTACACCTTC
TRBD2 . TRBJ2-7 TRBV6-5 CASSYSLAGVSYEQYF TGTGCCAGCAGTTACTCGCTTGCGGGAGTCTCCTACGAGCAGTACTTC
TRBD1 . TRBJ1-4 TRBV2 CASSLDRGREKLFF TGTGCCAGCAGTCTCGACAGGGGGCGAGAAAAACTGTTTTTT
. once TRBJ2-3 TRBV18 CASSPPGPRTDTQYF TGTGCCAGCTCACCACCAGGACCGAGGACAGATACGCAGTATTTT
TRBD2 . TRBJ2-1 TRBV7-9 CASSLHPGLADYNEQFF TGTGCCAGCAGCCTACATCCGGGACTAGCGGACTACAATGAGCAGTTCTTC
. . TRBJ2-7 TRBV7-2 CASSLTGAEQYF TGTGCCAGCAGCTTAACGGGAGCCGAGCAGTACTTC
. . TRBJ2-5 TRBV5-1 CASSLVLQRFYGAQYF TGCGCCAGCAGCTTGGTTCTACAGCGCTTTTATGGGGCCCAGTACTTC
TRBD2 . TRBJ2-3 TRBV7-9 CASSRSGGPSTDTQYF TGTGCCAGCAGCCGTAGCGGGGGCCCTAGCACAGATACGCAGTATTTT
TRBD1 . TRBJ2-7 TRBV6-5 CASSENRGNEQYF TGTGCCAGCAGTGAAAACAGGGGGAACGAGCAGTACTTC
. few TRBJ2-1 TRBV19 CASSMGPPGPPQEQFF TGTGCCAGTAGTATGGGACCGCCGGGACCACCACAGGAGCAGTTCTTC
TRBD2 . TRBJ2-3 TRBV27 CASSLSRTSGTPSTDTQYF TGTGCCAGCAGTTTGTCGCGCACTAGCGGGACACCTAGCACAGATACGCAGTATTTT
. . TRBJ2-5 TRBV18 CASSPSETQYF TGTGCCAGCTCACCGTCGGAGACCCAGTACTTC
. . TRBJ2-7 TRBV1 CTSSPTPSPGGRHEQYF TGCACCAGCAGCCCTACCCCTTCCCCGGGAGGGCGTCACGAGCAGTACTTC
TRBD1 . TRBJ1-3 TRBV11-3 CASGQVSGNTIYF TGTGCCAGCGGACAGGTATCTGGAAACACCATATATTTT
. . TRBJ1-5 TRBV10-2 CPHPPQHF TGCCCGCACCCGCCCCAGCATTTT
. . TRBJ1-5 TRBV30 CAWSARGQPQHF TGTGCCTGGAGTGCCAGGGGTCAGCCCCAGCATTTT
. . TRBJ2-7 TRBV7-2 CASSFAGGSSYEQYF TGTGCCAGCAGCTTCGCAGGGGGGAGCTCCTACGAGCAGTACTTC
. . TRBJ1-3 TRBV7-5 CVRSFWTLDGLSGNTIYF TGTGTCAGAAGTTTTTGGACTCTGGACGGCCTCTCTGGAAACACCATATATTTT
. . TRBJ2-7 TRBV7-2 CASSSMVGVGYEQYF TGTGCCAGCAGCTCTATGGTGGGAGTCGGTTACGAGCAGTACTTC
. many TRBJ2-1 TRBV5-6 CASMTSISYNEQFF TGTGCCAGCATGACGAGCATCTCCTACAATGAGCAGTTCTTC
. . TRBJ1-1 TRBV5-5 CASSGKVAFF TGTGCCAGCAGTGGGAAGGTAGCTTTCTTT
TRBD1 few TRBJ2-7 TRBV5-6 CASSPTGPAEQYF TGTGCCAGCAGCCCGACAGGGCCTGCCGAGCAGTACTTC
. . TRBJ1-1 TRBV28 CASSFGGREAFF TGTGCCAGCAGTTTCGGGGGGCGTGAAGCTTTCTTT
. . TRBJ2-7 TRBV7-2 CASSWDRTYEQYF TGTGCCAGCAGCTGGGACCGAACCTACGAGCAGTACTTC
. . TRBJ2-7 TRBV28 CASNHRVYEQYF TGTGCCAGCAACCATAGGGTCTACGAGCAGTACTTC
TRBD1 . TRBJ2-7 TRBV7-9 CASGGTGELYEQYF TGTGCCAGCGGGGGGACAGGGGAGTTGTACGAGCAGTACTTC
. . TRBJ1-3 TRBV7-2 CASSPQTASGNTIYF TGTGCCAGCAGCCCCCAGACCGCCTCTGGAAACACCATATATTTT
. . TRBJ1-2 TRBV30 CAYTANYGYTF TGTGCCTACACAGCTAACTATGGCTACACCTTC
. many TRBJ1-2 TRBV10-3 CAIRDSRNYGYTF TGTGCCATCAGGGACAGTAGGAACTATGGCTACACCTTC
. . TRBJ2-1 TRBV7-2 CASTTYLSNEQFF TGTGCCAGCACCACCTACCTTAGCAATGAGCAGTTCTTC
. few TRBJ1-5 TRBV29-1 CSVGQFNQPQHF TGCAGCGTTGGGCAGTTCAATCAGCCCCAGCATTTT
. . TRBJ2-3 TRBV4-1 CASSLRSGIYTDTQYF TGCGCCAGCAGCCTAAGATCCGGAATTTACACAGATACGCAGTATTTT
TRBD1 . TRBJ1-2 TRBV27 CASSFMQGDYGYTF TGTGCCAGCAGTTTTATGCAGGGGGACTATGGCTACACCTTC
. . TRBJ2-7 TRBV21-1 CASSKAHKSGRAYEQYF TGTGCCAGCAGCAAAGCGCACAAGAGCGGGAGGGCCTACGAGCAGTACTTC
. . TRBJ1-4 TRBV19 CASSLQGSEKLFF TGTGCCAGTAGTTTACAGGGTAGTGAAAAACTGTTTTTT
. . TRBJ1-2 TRBV7-9 CASSLASGYYGYTF TGTGCCAGCAGCTTAGCCTCTGGATACTATGGCTACACCTTC
. . TRBJ1-4 TRBV5-6 CATAGFSGTTTNEKLFF TGTGCCACTGCGGGATTCTCAGGGACTACAACTAATGAAAAACTGTTTTTT
. . TRBJ2-3 TRBV4-1 CASSQATSPVTDTQYF TGCGCCAGCAGCCAAGCCACTAGCCCAGTAACAGATACGCAGTATTTT
. few TRBJ1-5 TRBV5-1 CASSLGLGGLQPQHF TGCGCCAGCAGCTTGGGGCTGGGCGGGCTTCAGCCCCAGCATTTT
TRBD1 . TRBJ1-2 TRBV9 CASSVVSGGGYTF TGTGCCAGCAGCGTAGTGTCAGGGGGAGGCTACACCTTC
TRBD1 . TRBJ2-1 TRBV30 CAWMLIPGQGEFGSYNEQFF TGTGCCTGGATGCTTATTCCGGGACAGGGGGAGTTTGGGTCCTACAATGAGCAGTTCTTC
TRBD2 few TRBJ2-1 TRBV6-1 CASSEITSAYNEQFF TGTGCCAGCAGTGAAATAACTAGCGCCTACAATGAGCAGTTCTTC
. . TRBJ1-2 TRBV11-1 CASSLGRGQRGYTF TGTGCCAGCAGCTTAGGTCGGGGGCAACGTGGCTACACCTTC
. . TRBJ2-7 TRBV28 CASSAGRDSYEQYF TGTGCCAGCTCCGCGGGTAGGGACTCCTACGAGCAGTACTTC
. . TRBJ2-7 TRBV27 CASRVSGRSSYEQYF TGTGCCAGCAGAGTATCCGGGCGCAGCTCCTACGAGCAGTACTTC
TRBD1 . TRBJ1-1 TRBV6-5 CASSGTENTEAFF TGTGCCAGCAGCGGGACAGAGAACACTGAAGCTTTCTTT
TRBD1 . TRBJ1-2 TRBV9 CASSTGGQGFFYGYTF TGTGCCAGCAGCACTGGGGGACAGGGGTTCTTCTATGGCTACACCTTC
TRBD1 once TRBJ2-7 TRBV6-4 CASSETTGYEQYF TGTGCCAGCAGTGAAACGACAGGGTACGAGCAGTACTTC
. . TRBJ2-3 TRBV4-2 CASSKGVTYTDTQYF TGTGCCAGCAGTAAGGGCGTGACGTACACAGATACGCAGTATTTT